Below, 27 T cell receptor beta chains from the same sample are listed, as sequenced in a study of T cells in Graves' hyperthyroidism and ophthalmopathy. RNA transcripts served as the template for amplifying TCR beta CDR3 regions. The HTBI primer set was used in a first-round RT-PCR of the TCR CDR3. TCRdb re-analysed the multiplex PCR reads in MiXCR, keeping a single row per CDR3 protein. The repertoire has 600,000 or so distinct CDR3 sequences, 12% to 15% of them found once; the top ten carry approximately 6.4%. Sequencing used blood. All receptors derive from a young woman with Graves' ophthalmopathy.

The rearrangement uses TRBV6-1 and TRBJ2-7; TRBD1 matches 7 bases. The CDR3 is 14 amino acids. V lost 5 bases, J lost 4 bases, and 8 bases stayed unmatched. The V gene's germline CDR1 is MNHNS and CDR2 SASEGT. The CDR3 nucleotides read TGTGCCAGCAGTATACAGGGGATTGGATACGAGCAGTACTTC. It yields the protein CASSIQGIGYEQYF.

The chain uses TRBV5-6 and TRBJ2-7; 11 bases are shared with TRBD2. This CDR3 spans 16 amino acids. Losses at the gene ends were 0 bases for V and 4 bases for J; bases not matched to a gene: 6. Germline CDR1 SGHDT, CDR2 YYEEEE. The CDR3 region is CASSLVAGGPVYEQYF. CDR3 sequence (DNA): TGTGCCAGCAGCTTGGTAGCGGGAGGGCCGGTTTACGAGCAGTACTTC.

This clonotype came up many times. The chain couples TRBV20-1 to TRBJ2-1, with TRBD2 identical over 7 bases. The CDR3 has 14 residues. After removal of 6 bases from V and 6 bases from J, the junction contained 11 bases not matched to a gene. Looked up from germline, CDR1 is DFQATT and CDR2 is SNEGSKA (reference sequence). The CDR3 here is CSASGLSPTNEQFF. The DNA of the CDR3 is TGCAGTGCGTCGGGACTATCCCCCACCAATGAGCAGTTCTTC.

Note on this clonotype: This sequence may be a read error, since a much larger clone differs from it by one base. This sequence joins TRBV24-1 and TRBJ2-2, with 8 bases lining up with TRBD1. CDR1 KGHDR and CDR2 SFDVKD come from the germline V gene. The CDR3 is made up of 15 amino acids. The CDR3 here is CATSAPGGLAGELVF. The CDR3 region has the DNA TGTGCCACCAGTGCTCCAGGGGGCCTGGCCGGGGAGCTGGTTTTT.

This clonotype has just a few counts. The chain couples TRBV30 to TRBJ1-1; perhaps TRBD1 as D (6 bases). The CDR3 totals 13 residues. The germline V gene encodes CDR1 GTSNPN and CDR2 SVGIG (reference sequence). V lost 3 bases to trimming and J lost 2 bases, with 10 bases between them. In nucleotides, the CDR3 is TGTGCCTGGAGAAACAGGGCTAACACTGAAGCTTTCTTT. Its protein product is CAWRNRANTEAFF.

This chain uses TRBV29-1 with TRBJ2-2; 9 positions agree with TRBD1. Germline CDR1 is SQVTM and CDR2 is ANQGSEA. The CDR3 loop spans 17 amino acids. J lost 2 bases, V lost 4 bases, and 11 bases had no gene match. The CDR3 DNA reads as TGCAGCGTTGGCCCCCGGGACAGGGTAAAAAACACCGGGGAGCTGTTTTTT. As protein: CSVGPRDRVKNTGELFF.

This clonotype was counted ten times or more. This chain uses TRBV5-1 with TRBJ2-7, with 7 bases fitting TRBD1. Looked up from germline, CDR1 is SGHRS and CDR2 is YFSETQ. The CDR3 has 16 amino acids. With V trimmed by 0 bases and J by 2 bases, 8 bases remained unmatched. The CDR3 DNA reads TGCGCCAGCAGCTTGGCCCGGGACAGAATGACCTACGAGCAGTACTTC. Its protein product is CASSLARDRMTYEQYF.

This clonotype was seen ten or more times. J is TRBJ2-7 and V is TRBV7-3; weak D call: TRBD1 (6 bases). V was cut by 5 bases and J by 5 bases, with 16 bases left in between. The CDR3 extends over 14 amino acids. In germline, CDR1 is SGHTA, CDR2 FQGTGA. CDR3 residues: CASSGGQGFHEQYF. Written as DNA, the CDR3 is TGTGCCAGCAGCGGCGGGCAGGGGTTCCACGAGCAGTACTTC.

This clonotype was detected many times. The chain carries TRBV5-1 and TRBJ2-7; the match to TRBD1 covers 8 bases. Unmatched junction bases numbered 9, after V lost 0 bases and J lost 7 bases. The CDR3 contains 15 residues. CDR1 is SGHRS, CDR2 YFSETQ, per germline. CDR3 in DNA: TGCGCCAGCAGCTTGGAGGACAGGGCTACGGATGAGCAGTACTTC. Protein product: CASSLEDRATDEQYF.

This clonotype occurred a few times. The V call is TRBV4-1, the J call TRBJ2-3; 12 bases map to TRBD2. This CDR3 is 16 amino acids long. Trimming at V came to 1 base and at J to 9 bases, leaving 8 bases not matched to a gene. Germline assignment: CDR1 MGHRA and CDR2 YSYEKL. The CDR3 sequence: CASSQVASGRADTQYF. The DNA of the CDR3 is TGCGCCAGCAGCCAAGTGGCTAGCGGGAGGGCCGACACGCAGTATTTT.

Details on this clonotype: Just one base apart from a much larger clone, this may be a read error. This chain connects TRBV18 to TRBJ2-3, with a weak D call TRBD2 (5 bases). V was cut by 7 bases and J by 4 bases, with 15 bases left in between. From germline, CDR1 is KGHSH and CDR2 LQKENI. The CDR3 runs to 14 residues. The CDR3 bases are TGTGCCAGCTTACCCACGGGCGGGTCAGATACGCAGTATTTT. Its translation is CASLPTGGSDTQYF.

This rearrangement joins TRBV4-1 to TRBJ2-2; D possibly matches TRBD1 or TRBD2 (5 bases each). The CDR3 totals 17 residues. V lost 0 bases to trimming and J lost 2 bases, with 13 bases between them. The germline CDR1 and CDR2 sequences are MGHRA and YSYEKL. As DNA, the CDR3 is TGCGCCAGCAGCCAAGATCGAGGGCAGGGAAACACCGGGGAGCTGTTTTTT. Translating it yields CASSQDRGQGNTGELFF.

This clonotype was recorded at least ten times. This chain links TRBV7-9 with TRBJ1-5, with D uncertain. Trimming stripped 5 bases from V and 3 bases from J, with 5 bases between. Germline assignment: CDR1 SEHNR and CDR2 FQNEAQ (reference sequence). This CDR3 is built from 12 residues. DNA for the CDR3: TGTGCCAGCAGCGCCCCCAATCAGCCCCAGCATTTT. It specifies CASSAPNQPQHF. Variable domain in full (rest from reference TRBV7-9 and TRBJ1-5): DTGVSQNPRHKITKRGQNVTFRCDPISEHNRLYWYRQTLGQGPEFLTYFQNEAQLEKSRLLSDRFSAERPKGSFSTLEIQRTEQGDSAMYLCASSAPNQPQHFGDGTRLSIL.

This clonotype has a count of ten or more. This chain connects TRBV30 to TRBJ2-7, with D unresolved. V lost 3 bases and J 3 bases, leaving 6 bases between the germline ends. Germline CDR1 GTSNPN, CDR2 SVGIG (reference sequence). This CDR3 has 11 residues. CDR3 residues: CAWRGNYEQYF. DNA of the CDR3: TGTGCCTGGAGGGGGAACTACGAGCAGTACTTC.

In its sample, this clonotype was seen many times. This chain connects TRBV12-3 or TRBV12-4 to TRBJ2-7; D may be TRBD1 or TRBD2 (5 bases each). The CDR3 has 14 residues. Trimming removed 2 bases at V and 4 bases at J, with 12 bases between. CDR3 nucleotide sequence: TGTGCCAGCAGTTTAAGGGGAGATGGGTACGAGCAGTACTTC. It specifies CASSLRGDGYEQYF.

The rearrangement joins TRBV27 to TRBJ2-2; unclear D gene. The germline gives CDR1 MNHEY, CDR2 SMNVEV (reference sequence). This CDR3 contains 16 residues. V was clipped by 3 bases and J by 7 bases, with 18 bases between them. This chain's CDR3 is CASSFLRRADIGELFF. The DNA of the CDR3 is TGTGCCAGCAGTTTCCTACGACGGGCTGATATCGGGGAGCTGTTTTTT.

The J gene is TRBJ1-5, the V gene TRBV20-1, with 9 bases lining up with TRBD1. Unmatched junction bases numbered 4, after V lost 1 base and J lost 12 bases. The CDR3 totals 12 residues. CDR1 is DFQATT, CDR2 SNEGSKA, per germline (reference sequence). CDR3: CSARGTGENQHF. The CDR3 nucleotides read TGCAGTGCTAGAGGGACAGGGGAAAACCAGCATTTT.

The chain carries TRBV15 and TRBJ2-1; D is possibly TRBD2 (5 bases). The CDR3 runs to 13 residues. Germline V gene sequence: CDR1 LNHNV, CDR2 YYDKDF (reference sequence). V was trimmed by 6 bases and J by 8 bases, leaving 14 bases between them. The CDR3 DNA reads TGTGCCACCAGACTAGAGAGTTGGGATGAGCAGTTCTTC. This sequence encodes CATRLESWDEQFF.

This clonotype has ten or more counts. The gene calls are TRBV2 and TRBJ2-7; no firm D call. From germline, CDR1 is SNHLY and CDR2 FYNNEI. The V end lost 4 bases, the J end lost 0 bases, and 19 bases lay between the germline ends. The CDR3 length is 17 residues. Written as DNA, the CDR3 is TGTGCCAGCAGTGTCCATTACTCGGATCCCAGCTCCTACGAGCAGTACTTC. This gives the protein CASSVHYSDPSSYEQYF.

The gene calls are TRBV28 and TRBJ1-5, with D perhaps matching TRBD1 (5 bases). Germline V gene lookup returns CDR1 MDHEN and CDR2 SYDVKM. The ends were cut back, 6 bases at V and 1 base at J, with 10 bases in the middle. The CDR3 is 14 residues long. CDR3 protein: CASRRTQSNQPQHF. DNA for the CDR3: TGTGCCAGCAGAAGGACACAAAGCAATCAGCCCCAGCATTTT.

The table lists this clonotype with many counts. This chain uses TRBV20-1 with TRBJ1-1; D is undetermined. This CDR3 region has 16 residues. Trimming shortened V by 0 bases and J by 0 bases, and 14 bases separated the two germline ends. The germline CDR1 and CDR2 sequences are DFQATT and SNEGSKA (reference sequence). The CDR3 coding sequence is TGCAGTGCTAGAGACGGGAGGGAATGGATGAACACTGAAGCTTTCTTT. Residues: CSARDGREWMNTEAFF.

Ten or more counts support this clonotype. The chain joins TRBV3-1 to TRBJ2-3, with unresolved D. The V and J ends lost 2 bases and 3 bases respectively, with 3 bases between them. This CDR3 is built from 12 residues. Germline values: CDR1 LGHDT, CDR2 YNNKEL (reference sequence). The CDR3 loop is CASSQLTDTQYF. Written as DNA, the CDR3 is TGTGCCAGCAGCCAATTAACAGATACGCAGTATTTT.

The genes are TRBV9 and TRBJ2-3; D not resolved. The germline V gene encodes CDR1 SGDLS and CDR2 YYNGEE. The V and J ends lost 3 bases and 3 bases respectively, with 17 bases between them. The CDR3 has 16 amino acids. This CDR3 is CASSASGSPRTDTQYF. In DNA form, the CDR3 reads TGTGCCAGCAGCGCCTCCGGGTCCCCGAGGACAGATACGCAGTATTTT.

The chain recombines TRBV28 with TRBJ1-1; perhaps TRBD1 as D (5 bases). This CDR3 is built from 14 residues. V gave up 10 bases and J gave up 1 base, with 16 bases separating them. Germline V lookup: CDR1 MDHEN, CDR2 SYDVKM. CDR3 DNA sequence: TGTGCCACCCTATGGGGGGGGACGAACACTGAAGCTTTCTTT. It specifies CATLWGGTNTEAFF. Full variable domain (rest looked up from reference TRBV28 and TRBJ1-1): DVKVTQSSRYLVKRTGEKVFLECVQDMDHENMFWYRQDPGLGLRLIYFSYDVKMKEKGDIPEGYSVSREKKERFSLILESASTNQTSMYLCATLWGGTNTEAFFGQGTRLTVV.

Concerning this clonotype: With a much larger clone just one base away, this may be a read error. The genes are TRBV18 and TRBJ2-1, with no clear D. Germline V gene data show CDR1 as KGHSH and CDR2 as LQKENI. V lost 2 bases and J lost 5, with 13 bases in between. This CDR3 has 15 residues. The DNA of the CDR3 is TGTGCCAGCTCACCAAAGCGACACAACCACAATGAGCAGTTCTTC. Translation: CASSPKRHNHNEQFF.

The V and J genes are TRBV27 and TRBJ1-4; the D gene is possibly TRBD1 (6 bases). This CDR3 is built from 14 residues. V dropped 4 bases and J dropped 7 bases, with 13 bases sitting between them. Germline V gene lookup returns CDR1 MNHEY and CDR2 SMNVEV (reference sequence). The CDR3 coding sequence is TGTGCCAGCAGTTCGTCAGGGGTTACTGAAAAACTGTTTTTT. This codes for CASSSSGVTEKLFF.

In this sample, this clonotype turned up many times. The chain combines TRBV29-1 with TRBJ2-5; 10 bases line up with TRBD2. The CDR3 is 15 amino acids. CDR1 and CDR2 from the germline V gene are SQVTM and ANQGSEA. J gave up 2 bases and V 3 bases, and 6 bases lay outside the gene matches. CDR3 bases: TGCAGCGTTGAGGGAGGACTAGCGGCACAAGAGACCCAGTACTTC. It is translated as CSVEGGLAAQETQYF. Full variable domain (outside the CDR3, taken from reference TRBV29-1 and TRBJ2-5): SAVISQKPSRDICQRGTSLTIQCQVDSQVTMMFWYRQQPGQSLTLIATANQGSEATYESGFVIDKFPISRPNLTFSTLTVSNMSPEDSSIYLCSVEGGLAAQETQYFGPGTRLLVL.